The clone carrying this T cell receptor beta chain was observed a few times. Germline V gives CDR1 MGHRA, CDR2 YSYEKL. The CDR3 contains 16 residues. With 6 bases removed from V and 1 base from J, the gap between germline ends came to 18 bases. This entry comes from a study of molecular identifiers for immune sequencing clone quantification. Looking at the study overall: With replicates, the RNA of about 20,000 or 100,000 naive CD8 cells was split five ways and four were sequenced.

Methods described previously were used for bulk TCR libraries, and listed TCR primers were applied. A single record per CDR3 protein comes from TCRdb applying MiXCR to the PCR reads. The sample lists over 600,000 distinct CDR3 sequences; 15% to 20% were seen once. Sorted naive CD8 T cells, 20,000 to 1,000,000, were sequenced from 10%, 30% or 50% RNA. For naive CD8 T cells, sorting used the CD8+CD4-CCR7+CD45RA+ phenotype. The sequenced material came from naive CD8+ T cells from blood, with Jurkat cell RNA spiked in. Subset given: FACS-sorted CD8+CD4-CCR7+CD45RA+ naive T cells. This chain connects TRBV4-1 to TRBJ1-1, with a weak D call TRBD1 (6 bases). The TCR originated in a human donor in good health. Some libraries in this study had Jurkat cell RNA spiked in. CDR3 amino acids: CASRENPTGWNTEAFF. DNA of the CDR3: TGCGCCAGCAGAGAAAATCCGACAGGCTGGAACACTGAAGCTTTCTTT.